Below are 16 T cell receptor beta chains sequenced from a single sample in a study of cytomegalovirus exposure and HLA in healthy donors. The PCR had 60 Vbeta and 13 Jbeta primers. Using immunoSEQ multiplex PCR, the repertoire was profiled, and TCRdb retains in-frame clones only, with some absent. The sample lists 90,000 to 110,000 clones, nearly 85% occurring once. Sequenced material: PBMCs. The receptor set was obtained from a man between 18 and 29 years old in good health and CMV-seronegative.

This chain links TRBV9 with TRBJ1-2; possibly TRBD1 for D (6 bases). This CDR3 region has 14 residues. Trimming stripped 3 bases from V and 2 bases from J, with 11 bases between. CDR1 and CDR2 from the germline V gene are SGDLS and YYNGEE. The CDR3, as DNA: TGTGCCAGCAGCGCCTCAGGGGAGAACTATGGCTACACCTTC. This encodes CASSASGENYGYTF. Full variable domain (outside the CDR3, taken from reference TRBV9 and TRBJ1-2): DSGVTQTPKHLITATGQRVTLRCSPRSGDLSVYWYQQSLDQGLQFLIQYYNGEERAKGNILERFSAQQFPDLHSELNLSSLELGDSALYFCASSASGENYGYTFGSGTRLTVV.

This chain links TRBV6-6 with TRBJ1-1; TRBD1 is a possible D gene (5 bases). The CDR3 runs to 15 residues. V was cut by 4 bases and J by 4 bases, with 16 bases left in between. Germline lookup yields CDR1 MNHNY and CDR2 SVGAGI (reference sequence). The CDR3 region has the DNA TGTGCCAGCAGTTCCCATGGTGGGGCGAGCACTGAAGCTTTCTTT. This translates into CASSSHGGASTEAFF.

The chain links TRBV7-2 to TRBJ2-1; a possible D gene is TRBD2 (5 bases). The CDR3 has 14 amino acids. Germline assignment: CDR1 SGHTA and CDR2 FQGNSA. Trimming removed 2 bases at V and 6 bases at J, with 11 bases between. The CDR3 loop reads CASSLRASFNEQFF. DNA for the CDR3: TGTGCCAGCAGCTTAAGGGCTAGCTTCAATGAGCAGTTCTTC.

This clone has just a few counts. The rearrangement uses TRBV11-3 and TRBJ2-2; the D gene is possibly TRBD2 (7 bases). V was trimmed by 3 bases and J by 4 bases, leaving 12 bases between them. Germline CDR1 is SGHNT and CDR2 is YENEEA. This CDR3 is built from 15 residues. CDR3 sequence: CASSFGGAGTGELFF. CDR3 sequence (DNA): TGTGCCAGCAGCTTTGGGGGGGCGGGCACCGGGGAGCTGTTTTTT.

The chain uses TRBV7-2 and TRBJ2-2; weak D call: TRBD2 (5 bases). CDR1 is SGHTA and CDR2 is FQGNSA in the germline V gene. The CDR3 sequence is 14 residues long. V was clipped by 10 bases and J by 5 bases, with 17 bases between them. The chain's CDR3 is CATLIGGGTGELFF. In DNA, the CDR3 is TGTGCCACCCTGATCGGAGGCGGAACCGGGGAGCTGTTTTTT.

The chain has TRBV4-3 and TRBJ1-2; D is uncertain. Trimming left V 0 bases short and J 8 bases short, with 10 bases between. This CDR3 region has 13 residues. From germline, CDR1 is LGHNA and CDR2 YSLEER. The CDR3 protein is CASSQDQAIGYTF. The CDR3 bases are TGCGCCAGCAGCCAAGATCAAGCGATCGGCTACACCTTC.

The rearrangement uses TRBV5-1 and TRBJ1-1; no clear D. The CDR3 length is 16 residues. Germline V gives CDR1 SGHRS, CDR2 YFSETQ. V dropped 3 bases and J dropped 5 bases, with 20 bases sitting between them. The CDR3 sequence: CASSSGGVGRRTEAFF. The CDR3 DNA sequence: TGCGCCAGCAGCTCCGGCGGGGTCGGAAGGAGGACTGAAGCTTTCTTT.

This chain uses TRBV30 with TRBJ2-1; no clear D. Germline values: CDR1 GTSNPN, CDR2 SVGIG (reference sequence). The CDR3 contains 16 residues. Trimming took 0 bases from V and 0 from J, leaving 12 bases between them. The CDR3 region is CAWSVHLADSYNEQFF. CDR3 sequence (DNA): TGTGCCTGGAGTGTACACCTGGCGGACTCCTACAATGAGCAGTTCTTC.

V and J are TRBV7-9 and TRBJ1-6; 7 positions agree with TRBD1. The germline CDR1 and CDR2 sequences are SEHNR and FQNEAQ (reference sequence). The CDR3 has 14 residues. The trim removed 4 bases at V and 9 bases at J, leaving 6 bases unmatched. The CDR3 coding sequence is TGTGCCAGCAGCTCCCGGGACAGTTTTTCACCCCTCCACTTT. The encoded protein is CASSSRDSFSPLHF. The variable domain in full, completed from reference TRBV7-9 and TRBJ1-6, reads DTGVSQNPRHKITKRGQNVTFRCDPISEHNRLYWYRQTLGQGPEFLTYFQNEAQLEKSRLLSDRFSAERPKGSFSTLEIQRTEQGDSAMYLCASSSRDSFSPLHFGNGTRLTVT.

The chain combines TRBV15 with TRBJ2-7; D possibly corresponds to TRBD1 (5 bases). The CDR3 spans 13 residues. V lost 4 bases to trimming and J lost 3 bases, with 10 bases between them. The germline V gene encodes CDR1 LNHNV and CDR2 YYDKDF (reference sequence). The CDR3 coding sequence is TGTGCCACCAGCACAACAGGAGACTACGAGCAGTACTTC. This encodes CATSTTGDYEQYF.

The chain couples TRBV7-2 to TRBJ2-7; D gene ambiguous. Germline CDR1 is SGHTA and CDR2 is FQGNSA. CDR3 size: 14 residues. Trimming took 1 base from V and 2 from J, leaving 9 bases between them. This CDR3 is CASSLDVAPYEQYF. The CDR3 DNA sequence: TGTGCCAGCAGCTTAGACGTAGCACCCTACGAGCAGTACTTC.

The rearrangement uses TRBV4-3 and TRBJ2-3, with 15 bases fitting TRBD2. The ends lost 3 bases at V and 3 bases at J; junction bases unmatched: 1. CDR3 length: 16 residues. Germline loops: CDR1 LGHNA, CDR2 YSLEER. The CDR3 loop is CASSQGTSGRTDTQYF. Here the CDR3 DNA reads TGCGCCAGCAGCCAGGGGACTAGCGGGAGGACAGATACGCAGTATTTT.

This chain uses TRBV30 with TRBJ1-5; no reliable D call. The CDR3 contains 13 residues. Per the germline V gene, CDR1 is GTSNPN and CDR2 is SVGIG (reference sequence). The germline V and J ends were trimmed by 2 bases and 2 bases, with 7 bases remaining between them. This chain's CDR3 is CAWSKRGNQPQHF. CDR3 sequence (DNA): TGTGCCTGGAGTAAAAGAGGCAATCAGCCCCAGCATTTT.

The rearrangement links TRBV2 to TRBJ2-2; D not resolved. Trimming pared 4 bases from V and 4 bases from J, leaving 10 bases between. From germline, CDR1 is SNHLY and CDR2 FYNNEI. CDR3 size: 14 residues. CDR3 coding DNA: TGTGCCAGCAGTGTAACACAGATCACCGGGGAGCTGTTTTTT. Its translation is CASSVTQITGELFF.

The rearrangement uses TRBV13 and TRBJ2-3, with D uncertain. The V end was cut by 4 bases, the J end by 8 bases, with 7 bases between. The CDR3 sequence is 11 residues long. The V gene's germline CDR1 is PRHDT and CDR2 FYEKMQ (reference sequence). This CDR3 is CASSSVVTQYF. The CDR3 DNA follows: TGTGCCAGCAGCTCGGTAGTTACGCAGTATTTT.

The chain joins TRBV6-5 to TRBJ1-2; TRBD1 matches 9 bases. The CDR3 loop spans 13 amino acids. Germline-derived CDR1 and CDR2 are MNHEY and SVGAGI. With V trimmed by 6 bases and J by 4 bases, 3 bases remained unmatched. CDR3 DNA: TGTGCCAGCAGAGCGGGACAGGGCTATGGCTACACCTTC. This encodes CASRAGQGYGYTF.